This paragraph covers one T cell receptor (beta chain) sequence. In the authors' workflow: Amplified reference gene primers provided the basis for estimating nucleated cell counts. TCRdb keeps only in-frame clones here, not all; method: immunoSEQ multiplex PCR. D and trimming come from the DNA, and the V and J calls and clone size come from that table. The top ten hold more than 5% of the sample, which has tens of thousands of clones, 75% to 90% seen once. J was trimmed by 8 bases and V by 0 bases; bases with no gene match: 9. Germline V lookup: CDR1 SGHRS, CDR2 YFSETQ. This CDR3 contains 16 residues. This entry comes from a study of blood T cell repertoires in COVID-19. Looking at the study overall: Researchers got acute and convalescent COVID-19 samples from the United States, Italy and Spain. Sample material is recorded as cDNA or gDNA derived from T cells, B-cell-depleted T cells, or PBMCs.

This clonotype was obtained from a man in his sixties with active COVID-19. Sequencing input: peripheral blood. The rearrangement links TRBV5-1 to TRBJ2-1, with TRBD2 matching 9 bases. CDR3 in DNA: TGCGCCAGCAGCTTGGCCCCCAGCGGGGGGACGGATGAGCAGTTCTTC. Translation: CASSLAPSGGTDEQFF.